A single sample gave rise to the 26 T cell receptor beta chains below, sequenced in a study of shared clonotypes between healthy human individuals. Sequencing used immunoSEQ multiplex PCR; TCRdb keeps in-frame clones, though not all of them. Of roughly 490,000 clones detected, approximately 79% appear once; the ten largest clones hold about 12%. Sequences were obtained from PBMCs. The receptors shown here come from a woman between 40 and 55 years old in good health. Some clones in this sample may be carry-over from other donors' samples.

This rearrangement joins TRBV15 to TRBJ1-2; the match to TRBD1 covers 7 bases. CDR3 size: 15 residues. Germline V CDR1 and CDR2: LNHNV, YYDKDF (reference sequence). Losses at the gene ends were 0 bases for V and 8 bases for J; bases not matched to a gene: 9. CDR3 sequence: CATSRDPTGMKGYTF. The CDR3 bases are TGTGCCACCAGCAGAGACCCGACAGGGATGAAAGGCTACACCTTC. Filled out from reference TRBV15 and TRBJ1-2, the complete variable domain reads DAMVIQNPRYQVTQFGKPVTLSCSQTLNHNVMYWYQQKSSQAPKLLFHYYDKDFNNEADTPDNFQSRRPNTSFCFLDIRSPGLGDTAMYLCATSRDPTGMKGYTFGSGTRLTVV.

The CDR3 is CASSPPALAVGTGELFF. DNA of the CDR3: TGTGCCAGCTCACCACCTGCACTAGCGGTCGGCACCGGGGAGCTGTTTTTT. The chain has TRBV18 and TRBJ2-2; 8 nucleotides align to TRBD2. The CDR3 is made up of 17 amino acids. V trimming: 0 bases; J trimming: 4 bases; junction bases outside the gene matches: 7. Germline loops: CDR1 KGHSH, CDR2 LQKENI. Full variable domain (missing parts from reference TRBV18 and TRBJ2-2): NAGVMQNPRHLVRRRGQEARLRCSPMKGHSHVYWYRQLPEEGLKFMVYLQKENIIDESGMPKERFSAEFPKEGPSILRIQQVVRGDSAAYFCASSPPALAVGTGELFFGEGSRLTVL.

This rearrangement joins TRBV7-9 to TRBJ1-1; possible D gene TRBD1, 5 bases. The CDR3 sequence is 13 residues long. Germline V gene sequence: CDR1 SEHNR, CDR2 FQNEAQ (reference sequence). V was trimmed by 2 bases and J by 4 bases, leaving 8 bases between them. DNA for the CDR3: TGTGCCAGCAGCTTAACTCAGGGCACTGAAGCTTTCTTT. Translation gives CASSLTQGTEAFF. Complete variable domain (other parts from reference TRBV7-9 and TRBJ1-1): DTGVSQNPRHKITKRGQNVTFRCDPISEHNRLYWYRQTLGQGPEFLTYFQNEAQLEKSRLLSDRFSAERPKGSFSTLEIQRTEQGDSAMYLCASSLTQGTEAFFGQGTRLTVV.

As DNA, the CDR3 is TGTGCCAGCAGCTTAGTTCGCAACTACGAGCAGTACTTC. Protein: CASSLVRNYEQYF. The chain links TRBV11-1 to TRBJ2-7; unclear D gene. Trimming pared 1 base from V and 3 bases from J, leaving 7 bases between. CDR3 length: 13 residues. Germline CDR1 and CDR2: SGHAT and FQDESV (reference sequence).

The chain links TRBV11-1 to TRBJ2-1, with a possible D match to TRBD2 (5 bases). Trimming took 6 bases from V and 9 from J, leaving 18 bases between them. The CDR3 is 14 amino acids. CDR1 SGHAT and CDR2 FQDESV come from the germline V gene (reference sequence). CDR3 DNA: TGTGCCAGCAGTTCGACGTCCTCGAGCGGTGAGCAGTTCTTC. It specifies CASSSTSSSGEQFF.

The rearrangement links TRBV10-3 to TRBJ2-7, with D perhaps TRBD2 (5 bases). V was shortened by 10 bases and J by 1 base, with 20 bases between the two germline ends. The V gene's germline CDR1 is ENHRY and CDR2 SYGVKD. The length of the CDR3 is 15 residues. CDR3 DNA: TGTGCCAGCAGCGTCTCTACGGACTCATCCTACGAGCAGTACTTC. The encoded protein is CASSVSTDSSYEQYF.

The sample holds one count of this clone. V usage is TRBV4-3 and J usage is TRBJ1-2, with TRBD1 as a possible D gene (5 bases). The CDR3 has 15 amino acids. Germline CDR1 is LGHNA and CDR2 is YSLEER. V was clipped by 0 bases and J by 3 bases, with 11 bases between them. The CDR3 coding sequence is TGCGCCAGCAGCCAAGAAGGCAGGGCCGACTATGGCTACACCTTC. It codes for CASSQEGRADYGYTF.

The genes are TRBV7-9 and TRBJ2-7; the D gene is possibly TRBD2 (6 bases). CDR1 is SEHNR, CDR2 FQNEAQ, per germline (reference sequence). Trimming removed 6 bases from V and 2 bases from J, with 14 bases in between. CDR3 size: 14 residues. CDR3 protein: CASRGIADPYEQYF. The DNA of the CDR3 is TGTGCCAGCAGGGGAATAGCGGACCCCTACGAGCAGTACTTC.

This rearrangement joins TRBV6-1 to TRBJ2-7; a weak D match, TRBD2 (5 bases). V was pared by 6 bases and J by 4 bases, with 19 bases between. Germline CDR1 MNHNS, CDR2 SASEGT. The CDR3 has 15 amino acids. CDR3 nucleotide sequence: TGTGCCAGCAGGACGTTCGCAGGAGGAATTTACGAGCAGTACTTC. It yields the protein CASRTFAGGIYEQYF.

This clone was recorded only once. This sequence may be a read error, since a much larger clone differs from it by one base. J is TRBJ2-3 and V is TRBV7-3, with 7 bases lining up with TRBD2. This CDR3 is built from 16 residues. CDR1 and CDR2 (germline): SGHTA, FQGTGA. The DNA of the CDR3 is TGTGCCAGCAGCTTAACGGGAGGGGCGAGCACATATACGCAGTATTTT. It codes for CASSLTGGASTYTQYF.

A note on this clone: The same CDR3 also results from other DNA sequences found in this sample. DNA of the CDR3: TGTGCCAGCAGCTTAGCCGGGGACCCCTACGAGCAGTACTTC. This sequence encodes CASSLAGDPYEQYF. The chain is built from TRBV7-9 and TRBJ2-7; tentatively, D is TRBD1 or TRBD2 (5 bases each). V gave up 0 bases and J gave up 2 bases, with 8 bases separating them. The CDR3 is made up of 14 amino acids. CDR1 and CDR2 from the germline V gene are SEHNR and FQNEAQ (reference sequence).

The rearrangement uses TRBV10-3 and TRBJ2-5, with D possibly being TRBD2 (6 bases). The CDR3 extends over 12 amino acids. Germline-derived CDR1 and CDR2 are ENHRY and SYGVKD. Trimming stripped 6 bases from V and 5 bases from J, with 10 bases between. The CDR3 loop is CAIRQAGETQYF. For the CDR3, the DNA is TGTGCCATCAGACAGGCGGGGGAGACCCAGTACTTC.

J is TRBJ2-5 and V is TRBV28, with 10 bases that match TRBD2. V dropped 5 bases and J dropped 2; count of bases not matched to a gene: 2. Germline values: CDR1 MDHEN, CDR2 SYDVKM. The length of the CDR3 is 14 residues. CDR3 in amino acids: CASSGLAEQETQYF. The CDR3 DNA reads TGTGCCAGCAGTGGACTAGCGGAGCAAGAGACCCAGTACTTC.

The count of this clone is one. DNA for the CDR3: TGTGCCAGCTCACCAAGGAGCCAAGAGACCCAGTACTTC. This codes for CASSPRSQETQYF. The chain has TRBV18 and TRBJ2-5; D gene uncertain. V was shortened by 2 bases and J by 1 base, with 5 bases between the two germline ends. The CDR3 consists of 13 residues. Germline V gene sequence: CDR1 KGHSH, CDR2 LQKENI.

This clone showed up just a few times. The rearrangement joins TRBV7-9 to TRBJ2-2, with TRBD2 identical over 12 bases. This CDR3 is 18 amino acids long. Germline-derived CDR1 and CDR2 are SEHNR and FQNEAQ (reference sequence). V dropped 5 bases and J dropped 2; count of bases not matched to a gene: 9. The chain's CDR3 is CASSPSGTSGSNTGELFF. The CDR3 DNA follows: TGTGCCAGCAGCCCCTCTGGGACTAGCGGGTCCAACACCGGGGAGCTGTTTTTT. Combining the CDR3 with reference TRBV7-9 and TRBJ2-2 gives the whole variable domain DTGVSQNPRHKITKRGQNVTFRCDPISEHNRLYWYRQTLGQGPEFLTYFQNEAQLEKSRLLSDRFSAERPKGSFSTLEIQRTEQGDSAMYLCASSPSGTSGSNTGELFFGEGSRLTVL.

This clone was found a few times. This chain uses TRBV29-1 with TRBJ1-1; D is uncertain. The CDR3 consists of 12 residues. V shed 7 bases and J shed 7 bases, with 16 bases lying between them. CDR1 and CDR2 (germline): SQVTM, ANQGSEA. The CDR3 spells CSASGSTVEAFF. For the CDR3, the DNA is TGCAGCGCCTCGGGGTCAACAGTTGAAGCTTTCTTT.

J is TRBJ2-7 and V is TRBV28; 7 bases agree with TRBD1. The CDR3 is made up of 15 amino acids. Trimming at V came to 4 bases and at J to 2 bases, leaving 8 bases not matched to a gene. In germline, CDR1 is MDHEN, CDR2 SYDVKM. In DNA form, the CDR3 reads TGTGCCAGCAGTTCAGGGGGACCAGGAACCTACGAGCAGTACTTC. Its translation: CASSSGGPGTYEQYF.

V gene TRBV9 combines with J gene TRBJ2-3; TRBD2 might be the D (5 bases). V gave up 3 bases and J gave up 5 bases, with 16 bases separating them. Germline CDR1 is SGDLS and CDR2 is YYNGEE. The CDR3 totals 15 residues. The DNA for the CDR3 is TGTGCCAGCAGCGGAAGAACGGGATCGGTAGATACGCAGTATTTT. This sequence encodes CASSGRTGSVDTQYF.

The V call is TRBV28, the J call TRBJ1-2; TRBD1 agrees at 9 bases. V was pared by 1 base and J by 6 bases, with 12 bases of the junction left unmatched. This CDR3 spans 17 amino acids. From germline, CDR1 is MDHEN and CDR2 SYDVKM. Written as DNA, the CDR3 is TGTGCCAGCAGTTTATCGTCCGGGACAGGGTTGCTGGATGGCTACACCTTC. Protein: CASSLSSGTGLLDGYTF.

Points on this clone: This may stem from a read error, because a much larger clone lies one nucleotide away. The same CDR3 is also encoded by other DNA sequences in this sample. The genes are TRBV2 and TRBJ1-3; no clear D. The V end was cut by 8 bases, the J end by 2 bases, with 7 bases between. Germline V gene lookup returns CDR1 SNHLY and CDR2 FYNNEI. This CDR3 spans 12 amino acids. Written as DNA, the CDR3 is TGTGCCAGCCTCGTTACTGGAAACACCATATATTTT. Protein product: CASLVTGNTIYF.

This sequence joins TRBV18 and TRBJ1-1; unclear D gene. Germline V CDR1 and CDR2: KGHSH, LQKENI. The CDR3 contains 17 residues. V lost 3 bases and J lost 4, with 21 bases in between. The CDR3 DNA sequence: TGTGCCAGCTCACCCTTTAGGGTGGGGATCGCGGGCACTGAAGCTTTCTTT. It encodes CASSPFRVGIAGTEAFF.

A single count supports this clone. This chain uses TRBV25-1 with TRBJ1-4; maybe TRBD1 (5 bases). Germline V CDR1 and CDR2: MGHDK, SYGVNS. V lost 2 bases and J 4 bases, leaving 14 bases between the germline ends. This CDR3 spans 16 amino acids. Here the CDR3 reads CASSEHGGGLNEKLFF. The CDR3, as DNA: TGTGCCAGCAGTGAACACGGTGGGGGTCTTAATGAAAAACTGTTTTTT.

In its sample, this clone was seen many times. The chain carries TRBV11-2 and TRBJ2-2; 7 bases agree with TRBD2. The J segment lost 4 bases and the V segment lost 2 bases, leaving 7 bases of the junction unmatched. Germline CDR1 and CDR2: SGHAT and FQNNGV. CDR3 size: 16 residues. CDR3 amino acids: CASSLRTERGTGELFF. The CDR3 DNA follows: TGTGCCAGCAGCTTACGCACTGAGCGGGGCACCGGGGAGCTGTTTTTT.

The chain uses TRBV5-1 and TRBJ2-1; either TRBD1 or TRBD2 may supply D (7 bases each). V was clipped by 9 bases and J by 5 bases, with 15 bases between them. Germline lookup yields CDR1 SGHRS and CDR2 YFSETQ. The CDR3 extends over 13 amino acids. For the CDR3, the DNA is TGCGCCACCTCTCCAGGGGGGGACAATGAGCAGTTCTTC. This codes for CATSPGGDNEQFF.

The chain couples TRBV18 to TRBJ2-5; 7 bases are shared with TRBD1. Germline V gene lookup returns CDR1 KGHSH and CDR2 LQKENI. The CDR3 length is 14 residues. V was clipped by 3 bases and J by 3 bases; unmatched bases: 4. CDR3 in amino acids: CASSPNRGKETQYF. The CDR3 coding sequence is TGTGCCAGCTCACCGAACAGGGGTAAAGAGACCCAGTACTTC.

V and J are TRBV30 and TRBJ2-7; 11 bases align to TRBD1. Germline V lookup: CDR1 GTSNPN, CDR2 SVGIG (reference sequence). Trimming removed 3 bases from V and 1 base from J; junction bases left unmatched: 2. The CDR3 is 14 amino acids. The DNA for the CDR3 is TGTGCCTGGAGCGGACAGGGGGCTTCCTACGAGCAGTACTTC. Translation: CAWSGQGASYEQYF.